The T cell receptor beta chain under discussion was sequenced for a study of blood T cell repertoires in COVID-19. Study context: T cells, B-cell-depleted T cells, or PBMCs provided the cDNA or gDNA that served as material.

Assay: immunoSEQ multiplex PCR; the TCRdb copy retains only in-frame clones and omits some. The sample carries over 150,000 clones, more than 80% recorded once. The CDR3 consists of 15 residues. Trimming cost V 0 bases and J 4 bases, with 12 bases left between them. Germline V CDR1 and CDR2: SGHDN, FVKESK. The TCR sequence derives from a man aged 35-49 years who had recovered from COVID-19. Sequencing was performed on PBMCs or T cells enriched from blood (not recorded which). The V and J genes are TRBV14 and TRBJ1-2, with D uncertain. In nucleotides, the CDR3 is TGTGCCAGCAGCCAAGATATTTTGACGGGCTATGGCTACACCTTC. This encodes CASSQDILTGYGYTF.